These 24 T cell receptor beta chains were all obtained from the same sample, sequenced in a study of shared clonotypes between healthy human individuals. Sequenced by immunoSEQ multiplex PCR; TCRdb stores in-frame clones only, minus some. The profile shows a few million clones, 80% to 95% of them singletons. Sequencing was performed on naive CD4+ T cells from PBMCs. Subset denoted: CD45RA+ positively selected. Receptor source: a man between 18 and 35 years old in good health. Some clones in this sample may be carry-over from other donors' samples.

The table lists this clone with a count of one. The J gene is TRBJ2-7, the V gene TRBV1; TRBD2, the D gene given by the table, was not confirmed from the DNA. TRBV1 is a known pseudogene. The CDR3 runs 16 residues. The CDR3 here is CTSSQGSSGRAYEQYF. CDR3 nucleotides: TGCACCAGCAGCCAAGGGAGCAGCGGGAGGGCATACGAGCAGTACTTC.

The rearrangement joins TRBV7-9 to TRBJ2-2; D is uncertain. V was trimmed by 1 base and J by 12 bases, leaving 12 bases between them. CDR1 SEHNR and CDR2 FQNEAQ come from the germline V gene (reference sequence). The CDR3 covers 13 residues. The chain's CDR3 is CASSLEVEPKLFF. CDR3 DNA: TGTGCCAGCAGCTTAGAAGTGGAGCCCAAGCTGTTTTTT.

This clone has just one count. The genes are TRBV27 and TRBJ2-4; 8 nucleotides align to TRBD1. The ends lost 5 bases at V and 14 bases at J; junction bases unmatched: 8. The CDR3 has 12 amino acids. The germline V gene has CDR1 MNHEY and CDR2 SMNVEV (reference sequence). The CDR3, as DNA: TGTGCCAGCAGTACCCACAGGGGGTTAGAGTACTTC. It encodes CASSTHRGLEYF.

The rearrangement joins TRBV19 to TRBJ2-7; 7 bases map to TRBD1. This CDR3 is built from 17 residues. Germline-derived CDR1 and CDR2 are LNHDA and SQIVND (reference sequence). With V trimmed by 6 bases and J by 5 bases, 19 bases remained unmatched. The CDR3 DNA reads TGTGCCAGTAGCTCCCTTCGACAGGGTGGTTGGCCCGACGAGCAGTACTTC. This codes for CASSSLRQGGWPDEQYF. The full variable domain, in which reference TRBV19 and TRBJ2-7 provide the parts outside the CDR3, is DGGITQSPKYLFRKEGQNVTLSCEQNLNHDAMYWYRQDPGQGLRLIYYSQIVNDFQKGDIAEGYSVSREKKESFPLTVTSAQKNPTAFYLCASSSLRQGGWPDEQYFGPGTRLTVT.

The V gene is TRBV7-9, the J gene TRBJ2-1, with 9 bases aligning to TRBD2. V was clipped by 3 bases and J by 6 bases; unmatched bases: 9. This CDR3 region has 16 residues. Germline V lookup: CDR1 SEHNR, CDR2 FQNEAQ (reference sequence). CDR3 nucleotides: TGTGCCAGCAGCTTTTCCCAGACTAGCGGTAGCAATGAGCAGTTCTTC. Residues: CASSFSQTSGSNEQFF.

This rearrangement joins TRBV27 to TRBJ2-3, with 10 nucleotides matching TRBD2. The CDR3 is 20 amino acids. The J segment lost 1 base and the V segment lost 1 base, leaving 14 bases of the junction unmatched. The germline CDR1 and CDR2 sequences are MNHEY and SMNVEV (reference sequence). The CDR3 DNA is TGTGCCAGCAGTTTATTAGGTTTTACGGCTAGCGGGAGACGCACAGATACGCAGTATTTT. This gives the protein CASSLLGFTASGRRTDTQYF.

This clone appeared a single time. The chain has TRBV28 and TRBJ2-5, with TRBD1 matching over 12 bases. The CDR3 extends over 15 amino acids. The germline gives CDR1 MDHEN, CDR2 SYDVKM. V lost 6 bases and J lost 5; bases outside the gene matches: 7. CDR3 loop: CASRMGQGAVETQYF. In DNA form, the CDR3 reads TGTGCCAGCAGGATGGGACAGGGGGCTGTGGAGACCCAGTACTTC.

The rearrangement uses TRBV7-9 and TRBJ1-5; 7 nucleotides agree with TRBD1. Looked up from germline, CDR1 is SEHNR and CDR2 is FQNEAQ (reference sequence). There are 16 residues in the CDR3. With V trimmed by 5 bases and J by 4 bases, 11 bases remained unmatched. The CDR3 DNA is TGTGCCAGCAGCCCAACCGGGACAGTTACGAATCAGCCCCAGCATTTT. Residues: CASSPTGTVTNQPQHF.

The chain joins TRBV10-3 to TRBJ2-1, with TRBD2 matching over 7 bases. The CDR3 consists of 13 residues. Germline CDR1 ENHRY, CDR2 SYGVKD. V lost 6 bases, J lost 3 bases, and 2 bases stayed unmatched. CDR3 DNA sequence: TGTGCCATCAGACCGGGAGGCTACAATGAGCAGTTCTTC. Amino acid sequence: CAIRPGGYNEQFF.

This chain uses TRBV10-2 with TRBJ1-5; D call uncertain. Per germline, CDR1 WSHSY and CDR2 SAAADI. The CDR3 has 15 amino acids. V lost 0 bases, J lost 0 bases, and 6 bases lay in between. CDR3: CASSESSSSNQPQHF. DNA for the CDR3: TGCGCCAGCAGTGAGTCGAGCTCTAGCAATCAGCCCCAGCATTTT.

Notes on this clone: The sample contains more than one DNA sequence encoding this CDR3. The CDR3 region is CASSLGLAAYNEQFF. DNA for the CDR3: TGTGCCAGCAGTTTAGGACTAGCCGCCTACAATGAGCAGTTCTTC. The chain links TRBV27 to TRBJ2-1, with 8 bases aligning to TRBD2. V gave up 2 bases and J gave up 2 bases; unmatched junction bases: 2. This CDR3 spans 15 amino acids. The germline gives CDR1 MNHEY, CDR2 SMNVEV (reference sequence).

V gene TRBV28 combines with J gene TRBJ2-7, with D possibly matching TRBD1 (5 bases). Germline CDR1 is MDHEN and CDR2 is SYDVKM. Trimming shortened V by 6 bases and J by 0 bases, and 6 bases separated the two germline ends. The CDR3 covers 12 residues. CDR3 in DNA: TGTGCCAGCAGGACAGCCTCCTACGAGCAGTACTTC. Protein: CASRTASYEQYF. Full variable domain (outside the CDR3, taken from reference TRBV28 and TRBJ2-7): DVKVTQSSRYLVKRTGEKVFLECVQDMDHENMFWYRQDPGLGLRLIYFSYDVKMKEKGDIPEGYSVSREKKERFSLILESASTNQTSMYLCASRTASYEQYFGPGTRLTVT.

The CDR3, as DNA: TGTGCCAGGCCGGGCCGGGACAGGGCCCACGAGCAGTACTTC. The encoded protein is CARPGRDRAHEQYF. The J gene is TRBJ2-7, the V gene TRBV2, with TRBD1 identical over 9 bases. Germline lookup yields CDR1 SNHLY and CDR2 FYNNEI. V was clipped by 9 bases and J by 5 bases; unmatched bases: 11. The CDR3 loop spans 14 amino acids.

The chain is built from TRBV7-7 and TRBJ2-1; D might be TRBD1 (6 bases). The germline V and J ends were trimmed by 6 bases and 6 bases, with 12 bases remaining between them. The CDR3 covers 13 residues. Per the germline V gene, CDR1 is SSHAT and CDR2 is FNYEAQ (reference sequence). The CDR3 region is CASSPGQSNEQFF. In DNA form, the CDR3 reads TGTGCCAGCAGTCCAGGACAGTCCAATGAGCAGTTCTTC. Looking up the rest from reference TRBV7-7 and TRBJ2-1 gives the full variable domain: GAGVSQSPRYKVTKRGQDVTLRCDPISSHATLYWYQQALGQGPEFLTYFNYEAQPDKSGLPSDRFSAERPEGSISTLTIQRTEQRDSAMYRCASSPGQSNEQFFGPGTRLTVL.

In the case of this clone: In the same sample, other DNA sequences code for this CDR3. The chain uses TRBV28 and TRBJ1-2; the D is unclear. With 5 bases removed from V and 4 bases from J, the gap between germline ends came to 14 bases. The length of the CDR3 is 14 residues. The germline V gene encodes CDR1 MDHEN and CDR2 SYDVKM. The DNA of the CDR3 is TGTGCCAGCAGTACGCGGGCCAGAGGCTATGGCTACACCTTC. It translates to CASSTRARGYGYTF.

CDR3 region: CASGRRSPSGNTIYF. CDR3 bases: TGTGCCAGCGGTCGACGGAGCCCCTCTGGAAACACCATATATTTT. The chain couples TRBV28 to TRBJ1-3; D is uncertain. Germline V gene sequence: CDR1 MDHEN, CDR2 SYDVKM. The CDR3 contains 15 residues. V was cut by 8 bases and J by 0 bases, with 14 bases left in between. Complete variable domain (other parts from reference TRBV28 and TRBJ1-3): DVKVTQSSRYLVKRTGEKVFLECVQDMDHENMFWYRQDPGLGLRLIYFSYDVKMKEKGDIPEGYSVSREKKERFSLILESASTNQTSMYLCASGRRSPSGNTIYFGEGSWLTVV.

This chain links TRBV5-4 with TRBJ1-2, with 9 bases fitting TRBD1. The CDR3 consists of 17 residues. Germline V lookup: CDR1 SGHNT, CDR2 YYREEE (reference sequence). The V and J ends lost 4 bases and 2 bases, in that order; junction bases with no gene match: 12. The CDR3 DNA reads TGTGCCAGCAGCCTATTACAGGGGGCAGGGGGGAACTATGGCTACACCTTC. Translated, it gives CASSLLQGAGGNYGYTF.

This clone appeared a few times. The J gene is TRBJ1-4, the V gene TRBV7-3; no clear D gene. The V and J ends lost 5 bases and 7 bases respectively, with 11 bases between them. The length of the CDR3 is 13 residues. Germline assignment: CDR1 SGHTA and CDR2 FQGTGA. This CDR3 is CASSKGRGEKLFF. The CDR3 DNA reads as TGTGCCAGCAGCAAGGGCCGGGGTGAAAAACTGTTTTTT.

The chain recombines TRBV7-9 with TRBJ1-4; 7 bases fit TRBD1. The CDR3 is 14 residues long. Unmatched junction bases numbered 5, after V lost 5 bases and J lost 5 bases. Per germline, CDR1 SEHNR and CDR2 FQNEAQ (reference sequence). The CDR3 spells CASSPGQRNEKLFF. DNA of the CDR3: TGTGCCAGCAGCCCGGGACAGCGAAATGAAAAACTGTTTTTT.

The chain links TRBV28 to TRBJ2-5; 8 positions match TRBD2. The CDR3 runs to 15 residues. V lost 4 bases, J lost 7 bases, and 11 bases stayed unmatched. CDR1 is MDHEN and CDR2 is SYDVKM in the germline V gene. The CDR3 nucleotides read TGTGCCAGCAGTTCCGGACTAGCTGGCGTAGGGACCCAGTACTTC. Its translation: CASSSGLAGVGTQYF. The variable domain in full, completed from reference TRBV28 and TRBJ2-5, reads DVKVTQSSRYLVKRTGEKVFLECVQDMDHENMFWYRQDPGLGLRLIYFSYDVKMKEKGDIPEGYSVSREKKERFSLILESASTNQTSMYLCASSSGLAGVGTQYFGPGTRLLVL.

The CDR3, as DNA: TGTGCCAGCAGCTCTACCCGGGGGCGCCATACGCAGTATTTT. Its protein is CASSSTRGRHTQYF. This sequence joins TRBV7-2 and TRBJ2-3; D assignment may be TRBD1 or TRBD2 (6 bases each). With 4 bases removed from V and 7 bases from J, the gap between germline ends came to 15 bases. The CDR3 sequence is 14 residues long. Per the germline V gene, CDR1 is SGHTA and CDR2 is FQGNSA.

The chain couples TRBV7-3 to TRBJ2-2, with 7 bases fitting TRBD2. Looked up from germline, CDR1 is SGHTA and CDR2 is FQGTGA. After removal of 3 bases from V and 3 bases from J, the junction contained 7 bases not matched to a gene. CDR3 length equals 16 residues. In DNA, the CDR3 is TGTGCCAGCAGCTTGGACCCGGGAGGCGACACCGGGGAGCTGTTTTTT. It specifies CASSLDPGGDTGELFF. Using reference TRBV7-3 and TRBJ2-2 for the parts outside the CDR3, the full variable domain is GAGVSQTPSNKVTEKGKYVELRCDPISGHTALYWYRQSLGQGPEFLIYFQGTGAADDSGLPNDRFFAVRPEGSVSTLKIQRTERGDSAVYLCASSLDPGGDTGELFFGEGSRLTVL.

The chain uses TRBV5-1 and TRBJ2-1; 14 nucleotides match TRBD2. V dropped 2 bases and J dropped 0; count of bases not matched to a gene: 10. CDR3 length equals 20 residues. Germline values: CDR1 SGHRS, CDR2 YFSETQ. The CDR3 sequence: CASSLPLTSGRAASYNEQFF. The CDR3 DNA follows: TGCGCCAGCAGCTTACCCTTGACTAGCGGGAGGGCCGCCTCCTACAATGAGCAGTTCTTC.

This clone came up once. The chain employs TRBV6-1 and TRBJ2-3; D not resolved. This CDR3 is built from 15 residues. Germline CDR1 is MNHNS and CDR2 is SASEGT. Trimming removed 0 bases at V and 2 bases at J, with 9 bases between. The CDR3 sequence: CASSEALTSTDTQYF. CDR3 sequence (DNA): TGTGCCAGCAGTGAAGCGCTGACGTCCACAGATACGCAGTATTTT.